This T cell receptor (beta chain) stems from a study of regulatory T cells in long-lasting Graves disease. The time point here: newly diagnosed GD, antithyroid drugs for less than 3 months. From RNA extracted from PBMCs, the TCR library was made. Study-wide results and limits: Persistent disease exhibited a predilection for TRBV28, TRBJ1-2 and TRBJ2-5.

CDR1 and CDR2 (germline): PRHDT, FYEKMQ (reference sequence). The V end lost 1 base, the J end lost 6 bases, and 13 bases lay between the germline ends. The CDR3 is 15 residues long. At least ten counts were recorded for this clonotype. Its antigen is still unknown. With iRepertoire HTBI primers and Arm-PCR of CDR3 regions, TCR beta libraries were built. MiXCR was run by TCRdb on the multiplex PCR reads, yielding one entry per CDR3 protein. The sample holds a few hundred thousand distinct CDR3 sequences, about 12% seen once. The same data also contributed to another study, on T cells in Graves' hyperthyroidism and ophthalmopathy. That study reports: Most thyroid clonotypes expanded above 0.001 appeared in blood too. Separation of ophthalmopathy from stable hyperthyroidism was achieved by a 13 V-J model.

This sample comprised peripheral blood mononuclear cells (PBMCs), obtained at new diagnosis, from a patient treated with antithyroid drugs. The chain recombines TRBV13 with TRBJ2-1; D may be TRBD1 (6 bases). The clonotype comes from a woman younger than 35 with Graves disease. CDR3 nucleotide sequence: TGTGCCAGCAGCTTAGTGGGCGAAGGGGGCAATGAGCAGTTCTTC. Translating it yields CASSLVGEGGNEQFF.